Each of the 3 T cell receptor beta chains below was sequenced from the same sample in a study of beta chain features in type 1 diabetes. Of the isolated RNA, all was reverse transcribed, and so the sequenced material was expressed TCRB transcripts. Profiling relied on immunoSEQ multiplex PCR, and the TCRdb table lists in-frame clones only, not all of them. The sample includes tens of thousands of clones, 35% to 55% of them seen just once. Study-wide points: For Type 1 diabetes patients, all four CD4+ subsets carried TCRB CDR3s that were moderately but significantly shorter.

These receptors are not linked to any known antigen. The material sequenced was stem cell memory CD4+ T cells from blood. The receptors originated from a young man with type 1 diabetes.

This chain joins TRBV5-1 and TRBJ1-5, with 8 bases fitting TRBD1. J lost 7 bases, V lost 0 bases, and 6 bases had no gene match. The germline V gene has CDR1 SGHRS and CDR2 YFSETQ. CDR3 length: 15 amino acids. CDR3 nucleotides: TGCGCCAGCAGCTTGGGAGGACAGGGCTGGCAGCCCCAGCATTTT. It encodes CASSLGGQGWQPQHF.

The chain combines TRBV4-2 with TRBJ2-7; 8 bases map to TRBD2. This CDR3 is 14 amino acids long. V shed 1 base, J shed 8 bases, and the junction held 7 bases outside the gene matches. Germline V gene sequence: CDR1 LGHNA, CDR2 YNFKEQ. In DNA form, the CDR3 reads TGTGCCAGCAGCCAAGGTCGGGAGGGCCCTCAGCAGTACTTC. Protein product: CASSQGREGPQQYF.

This chain connects TRBV27 to TRBJ1-1; D is perhaps TRBD1 (5 bases). V lost 1 base to trimming and J lost 6 bases, with 18 bases between them. CDR3 length: 16 residues. The germline V gene encodes CDR1 MNHEY and CDR2 SMNVEV (reference sequence). This chain's CDR3 is CASSLFRGTRTSEAFF. CDR3 DNA: TGTGCCAGCAGTTTATTTCGCGGGACGAGAACCTCTGAAGCTTTCTTT.